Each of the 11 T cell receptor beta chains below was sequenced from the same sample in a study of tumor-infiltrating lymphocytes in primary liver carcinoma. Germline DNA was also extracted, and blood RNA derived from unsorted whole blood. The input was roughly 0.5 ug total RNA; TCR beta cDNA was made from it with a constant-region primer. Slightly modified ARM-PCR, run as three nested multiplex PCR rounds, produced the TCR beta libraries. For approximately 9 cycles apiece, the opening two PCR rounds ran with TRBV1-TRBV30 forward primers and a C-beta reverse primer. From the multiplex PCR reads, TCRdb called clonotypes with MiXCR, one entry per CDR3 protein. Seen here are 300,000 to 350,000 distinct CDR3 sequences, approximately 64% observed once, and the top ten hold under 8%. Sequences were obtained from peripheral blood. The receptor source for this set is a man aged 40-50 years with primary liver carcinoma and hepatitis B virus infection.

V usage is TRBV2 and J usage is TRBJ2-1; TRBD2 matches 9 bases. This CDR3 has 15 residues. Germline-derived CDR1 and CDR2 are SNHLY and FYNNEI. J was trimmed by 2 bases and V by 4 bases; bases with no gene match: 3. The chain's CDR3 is CASSVSSGTYNEQFF. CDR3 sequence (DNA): TGTGCCAGCAGTGTTTCTAGCGGGACCTACAATGAGCAGTTCTTC.

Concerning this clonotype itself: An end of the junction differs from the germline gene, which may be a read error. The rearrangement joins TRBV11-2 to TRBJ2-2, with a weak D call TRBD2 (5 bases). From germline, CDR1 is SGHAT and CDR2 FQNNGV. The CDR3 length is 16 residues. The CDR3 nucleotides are TGTGCCAGCAGCGGTAGACGGAATCGGCGGTCCGGGGAGCTGGTTTTT. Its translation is CASSGRRNRRSGELVF.

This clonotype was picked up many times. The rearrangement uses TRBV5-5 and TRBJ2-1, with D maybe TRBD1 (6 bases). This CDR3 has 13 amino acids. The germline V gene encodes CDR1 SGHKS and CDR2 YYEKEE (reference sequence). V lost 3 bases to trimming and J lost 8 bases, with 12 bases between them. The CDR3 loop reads CASSSAGEHEQFF. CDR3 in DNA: TGTGCCAGCAGCTCGGCAGGGGAGCATGAGCAGTTCTTC. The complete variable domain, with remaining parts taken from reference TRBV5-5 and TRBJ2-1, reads DAGVTQSPTHLIKTRGQQVTLRCSPISGHKSVSWYQQVLGQGPQFIFQYYEKEERGRGNFPDRFSARQFPNYSSELNVNALLLGDSALYLCASSSAGEHEQFFGPGTRLTVL.

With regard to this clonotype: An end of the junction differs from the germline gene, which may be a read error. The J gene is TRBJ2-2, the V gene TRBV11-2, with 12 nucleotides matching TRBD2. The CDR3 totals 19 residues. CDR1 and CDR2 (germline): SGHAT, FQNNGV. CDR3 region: CASSLVSLAGGPDTEELLF. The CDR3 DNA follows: TGTGCCAGCAGCTTAGTTTCTCTAGCGGGAGGGCCCGACACCGAGGAGCTGCTTTTT.

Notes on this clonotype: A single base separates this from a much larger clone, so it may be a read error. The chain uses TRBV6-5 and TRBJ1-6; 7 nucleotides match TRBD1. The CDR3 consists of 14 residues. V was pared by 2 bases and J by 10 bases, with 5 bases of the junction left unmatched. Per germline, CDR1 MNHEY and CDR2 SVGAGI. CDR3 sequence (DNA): TGTGCCAGCAGTTACGCCCAGGGGGAATCACCCCTCCACTTT. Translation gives CASSYAQGESPLHF.

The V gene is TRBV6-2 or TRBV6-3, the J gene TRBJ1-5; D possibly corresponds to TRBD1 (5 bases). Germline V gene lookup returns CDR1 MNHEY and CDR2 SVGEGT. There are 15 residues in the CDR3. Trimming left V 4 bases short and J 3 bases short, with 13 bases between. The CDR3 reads CASSLARVDNQPQHF. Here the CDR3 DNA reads TGTGCCAGCAGTTTGGCCAGGGTGGACAATCAGCCCCAGCATTTT.

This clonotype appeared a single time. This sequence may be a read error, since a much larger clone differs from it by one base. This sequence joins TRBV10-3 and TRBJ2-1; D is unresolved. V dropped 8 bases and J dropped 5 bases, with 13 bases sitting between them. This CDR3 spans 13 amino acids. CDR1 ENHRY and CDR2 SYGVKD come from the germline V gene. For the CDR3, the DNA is TGTGCCATCCTGGGGTTTGGTCACAATGAGCAGTTCTTC. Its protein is CAILGFGHNEQFF.

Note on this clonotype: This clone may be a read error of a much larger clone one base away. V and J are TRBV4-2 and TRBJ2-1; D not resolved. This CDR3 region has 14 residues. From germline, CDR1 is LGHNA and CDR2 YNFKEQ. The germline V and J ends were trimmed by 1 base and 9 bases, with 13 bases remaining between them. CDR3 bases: TGTGCCAGCAGCCAAGGCCTAGATCGCAGTGAGCAGTTCTTC. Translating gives CASSQGLDRSEQFF.

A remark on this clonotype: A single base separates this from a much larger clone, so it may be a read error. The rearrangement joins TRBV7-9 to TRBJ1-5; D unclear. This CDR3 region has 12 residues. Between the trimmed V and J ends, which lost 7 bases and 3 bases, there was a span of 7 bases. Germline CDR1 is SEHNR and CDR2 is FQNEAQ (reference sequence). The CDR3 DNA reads TGTGCCAGCACTTGGGACAATCAGCCCCAGCATTTT. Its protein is CASTWDNQPQHF.

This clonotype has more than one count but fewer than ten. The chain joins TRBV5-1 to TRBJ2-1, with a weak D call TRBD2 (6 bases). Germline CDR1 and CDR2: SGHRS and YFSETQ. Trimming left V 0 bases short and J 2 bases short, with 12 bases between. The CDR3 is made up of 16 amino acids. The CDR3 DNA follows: TGCGCCAGCAGCTTGGCGGGCGGGATCACCTACAATGAGCAGTTCTTC. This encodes CASSLAGGITYNEQFF.

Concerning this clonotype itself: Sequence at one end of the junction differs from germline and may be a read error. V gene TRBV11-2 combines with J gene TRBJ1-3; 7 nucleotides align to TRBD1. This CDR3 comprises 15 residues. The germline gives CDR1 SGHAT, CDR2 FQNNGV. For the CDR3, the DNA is TGTGACAGCAGCTGGGGGGGACAGTTGGGAAACACCATATATTTT. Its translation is CDSSWGGQLGNTIYF.